The sequence of this T cell receptor beta chain was determined in a study of graft-versus-host responses after intestinal transplantation. Study as a whole: Each recipient received a multivisceral, liver-intestinal, or isolated intestinal graft. Findings and caveats of the study: There were GvH clones found in recipient marrow, and some of them appeared first in ileum or blood. Allograft graft-versus-host to host-versus-graft clonal ratios ran high in patients with graft-donor T cell macrochimerism.

Measured with immunoSEQ multiplex PCR; TCRdb has only the in-frame clones, and not every one. Of some 45,000 clones listed, less than 95% were seen once; the top ten hold around 1.4%. The germline V and J ends were trimmed by 4 bases and 2 bases, with 5 bases remaining between them. The germline V gene has CDR1 MGHDK and CDR2 SYGVNS. This CDR3 comprises 13 residues. With respect to this clone: Antigen unknown.

Sample: PBMCs, taken 335 days after intestinal transplant. This TCR was recovered from a human patient who received an intestinal transplant, so some T cells may come from the graft donor. This chain links TRBV25-1 with TRBJ2-2; D gene unclear. The CDR3 loop is CASSGQNTGELFF. In DNA form, the CDR3 reads TGTGCCAGCAGTGGGCAAAACACCGGGGAGCTGTTTTTT. The variable domain in full, with the rest retrieved from reference TRBV25-1 and TRBJ2-2, is EADIYQTPRYLVIGTGKKITLECSQTMGHDKMYWYQQDPGMELHLIHYSYGVNSTEKGDLSSESTVSRIRTEHFPLTLESARPSHTSQYLCASSGQNTGELFFGEGSRLTVL.